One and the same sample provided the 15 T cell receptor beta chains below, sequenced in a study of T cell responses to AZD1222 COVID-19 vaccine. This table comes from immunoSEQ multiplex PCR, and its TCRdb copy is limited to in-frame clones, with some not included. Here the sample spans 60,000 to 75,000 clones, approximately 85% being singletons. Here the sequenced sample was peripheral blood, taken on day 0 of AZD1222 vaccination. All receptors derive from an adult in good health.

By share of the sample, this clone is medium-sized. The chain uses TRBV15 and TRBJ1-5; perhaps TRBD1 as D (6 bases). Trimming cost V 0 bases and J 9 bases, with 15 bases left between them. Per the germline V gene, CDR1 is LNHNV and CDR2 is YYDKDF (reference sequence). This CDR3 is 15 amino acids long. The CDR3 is CATSREQGGYAPQHF. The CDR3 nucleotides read TGTGCCACCAGCAGAGAACAGGGCGGGTACGCGCCCCAGCATTTT.

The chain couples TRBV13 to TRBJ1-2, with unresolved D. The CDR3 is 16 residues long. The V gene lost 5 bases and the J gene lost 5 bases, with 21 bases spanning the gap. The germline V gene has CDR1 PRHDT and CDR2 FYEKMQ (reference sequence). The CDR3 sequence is CASSTYSSIFWYGYTF. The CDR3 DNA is TGTGCCAGCAGCACGTACAGCTCCATCTTTTGGTATGGCTACACCTTC.

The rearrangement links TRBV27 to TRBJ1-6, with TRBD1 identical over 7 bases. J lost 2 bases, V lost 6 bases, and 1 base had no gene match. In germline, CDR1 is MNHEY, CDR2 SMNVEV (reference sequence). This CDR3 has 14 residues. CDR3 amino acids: CASRGTAYNSPLHF. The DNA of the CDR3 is TGTGCCAGCAGAGGGACAGCCTATAATTCACCCCTCCACTTT.

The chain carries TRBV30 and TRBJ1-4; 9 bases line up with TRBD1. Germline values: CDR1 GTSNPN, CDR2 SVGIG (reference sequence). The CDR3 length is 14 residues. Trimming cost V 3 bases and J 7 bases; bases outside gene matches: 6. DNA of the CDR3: TGTGCCTGGAGCAGGACAGGGGCTGGTGAAAAACTGTTTTTT. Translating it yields CAWSRTGAGEKLFF.

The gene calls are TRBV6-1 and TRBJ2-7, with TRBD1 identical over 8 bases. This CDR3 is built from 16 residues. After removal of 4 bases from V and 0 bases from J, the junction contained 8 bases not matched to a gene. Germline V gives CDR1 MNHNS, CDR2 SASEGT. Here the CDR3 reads CASSGNRDRTSYEQYF. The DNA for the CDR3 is TGTGCCAGCAGTGGGAACCGGGACAGGACCTCCTACGAGCAGTACTTC.

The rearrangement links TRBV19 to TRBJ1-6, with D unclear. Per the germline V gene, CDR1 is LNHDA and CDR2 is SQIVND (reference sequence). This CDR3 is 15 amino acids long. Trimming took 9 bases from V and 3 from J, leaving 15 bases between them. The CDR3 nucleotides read TGTGCCAGCCAAGGGCCGGGTATCTATAATTCACCCCTCCACTTT. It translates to CASQGPGIYNSPLHF.

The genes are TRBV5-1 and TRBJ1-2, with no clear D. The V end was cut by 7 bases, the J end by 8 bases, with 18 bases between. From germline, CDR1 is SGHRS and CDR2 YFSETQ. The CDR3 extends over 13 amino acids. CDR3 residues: CASAPPHSWGYTF. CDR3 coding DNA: TGCGCCAGCGCCCCCCCCCATAGTTGGGGCTACACCTTC.

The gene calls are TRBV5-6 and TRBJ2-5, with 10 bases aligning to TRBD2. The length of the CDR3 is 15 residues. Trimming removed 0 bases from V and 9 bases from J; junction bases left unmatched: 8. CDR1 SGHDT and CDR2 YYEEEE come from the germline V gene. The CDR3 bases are TGTGCCAGCAGCTTGGGTCTAGCGGGGGACAAGGCCCAGTACTTC. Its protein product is CASSLGLAGDKAQYF.

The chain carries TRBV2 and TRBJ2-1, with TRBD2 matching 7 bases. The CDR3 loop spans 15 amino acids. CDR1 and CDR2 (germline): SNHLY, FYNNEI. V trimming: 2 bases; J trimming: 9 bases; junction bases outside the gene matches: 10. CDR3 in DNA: TGTGCCAGCAGTGAATTTGGGGGGGGAATGGGTGAGCAGTTCTTC. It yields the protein CASSEFGGGMGEQFF.

CDR3 coding DNA: TGTGCCAGCAGTGAAACCCTTGGCTCCTACGAGCAGTACTTC. Protein sequence: CASSETLGSYEQYF. The chain carries TRBV6-1 and TRBJ2-7; D is unresolved. The CDR3 consists of 14 residues. The V end was cut by 2 bases, the J end by 0 bases, with 8 bases between. CDR1 is MNHNS and CDR2 is SASEGT in the germline V gene.

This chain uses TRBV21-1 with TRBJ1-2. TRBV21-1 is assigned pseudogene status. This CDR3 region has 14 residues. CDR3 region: CASRDLWGDYGYTF. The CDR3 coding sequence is TGTGCCAGCAGAGACCTCTGGGGGGACTATGGCTACACCTTC.

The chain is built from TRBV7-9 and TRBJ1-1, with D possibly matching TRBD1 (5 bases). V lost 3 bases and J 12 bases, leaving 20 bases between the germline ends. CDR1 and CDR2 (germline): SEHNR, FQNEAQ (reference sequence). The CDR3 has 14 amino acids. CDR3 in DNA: TGTGCCAGCAGCTTCGATGCTGGGCAGGGCGTTACTTTCTTT. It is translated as CASSFDAGQGVTFF.

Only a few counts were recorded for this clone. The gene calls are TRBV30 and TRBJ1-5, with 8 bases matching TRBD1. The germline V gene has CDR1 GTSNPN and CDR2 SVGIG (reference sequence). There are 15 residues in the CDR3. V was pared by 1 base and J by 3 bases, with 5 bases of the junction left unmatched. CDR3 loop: CAWSGHRGINQPQHF. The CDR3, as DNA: TGTGCCTGGAGTGGACACAGGGGGATCAATCAGCCCCAGCATTTT.

CDR3 region: CASSITGTGGKNYGYTF. CDR3 bases: TGTGCCAGTAGTATAACCGGGACAGGGGGCAAGAACTATGGCTACACCTTC. J is TRBJ1-2 and V is TRBV19; the match to TRBD1 covers 12 bases. This CDR3 comprises 17 residues. Per germline, CDR1 LNHDA and CDR2 SQIVND (reference sequence). V gave up 2 bases and J gave up 2 bases; unmatched junction bases: 6.

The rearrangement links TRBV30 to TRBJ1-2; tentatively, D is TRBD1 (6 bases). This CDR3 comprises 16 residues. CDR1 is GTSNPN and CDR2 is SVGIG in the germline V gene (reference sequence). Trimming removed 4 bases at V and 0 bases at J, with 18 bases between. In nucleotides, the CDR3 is TGTGCCTGGACTCCCGCCCGGGGGGGCCCTAACTATGGCTACACCTTC. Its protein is CAWTPARGGPNYGYTF.